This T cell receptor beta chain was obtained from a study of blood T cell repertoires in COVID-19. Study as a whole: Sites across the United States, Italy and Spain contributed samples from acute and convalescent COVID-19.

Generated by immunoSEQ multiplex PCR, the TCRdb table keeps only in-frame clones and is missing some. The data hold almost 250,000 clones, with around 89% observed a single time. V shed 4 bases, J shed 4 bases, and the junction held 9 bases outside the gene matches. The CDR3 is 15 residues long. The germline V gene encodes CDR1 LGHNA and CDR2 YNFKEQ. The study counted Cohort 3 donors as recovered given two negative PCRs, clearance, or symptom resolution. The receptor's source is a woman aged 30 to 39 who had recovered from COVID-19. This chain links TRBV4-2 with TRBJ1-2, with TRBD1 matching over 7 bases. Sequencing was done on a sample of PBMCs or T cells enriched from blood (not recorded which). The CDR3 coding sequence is TGTGCCAGCAGCCCCAGGGGGGACGGGGCCTATGGCTACACCTTC. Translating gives CASSPRGDGAYGYTF.